One sample yielded the 25 T cell receptor beta chains listed below, sequenced in a study of T cell repertoires in cytomegalovirus infection. In TCRdb, the reads were re-called with MiXCR into one record per CDR3 protein. The sample contains about 490,000 distinct CDR3 sequences, approximately 11% of which appear only once. Material: PBMCs. These receptors were obtained from a human donor in good health (CMV status not recorded). Some clones in this sample may be carry-over from other donors' samples.

At least ten counts were recorded for this clonotype. This sequence joins TRBV12-3 or TRBV12-4 and TRBJ2-3, with 7 bases lining up with TRBD1. This CDR3 contains 14 residues. Trimming removed 3 bases from V and 4 bases from J; junction bases left unmatched: 4. This CDR3 is CASSLSDRPDTQYF. Here the CDR3 DNA reads TGTGCCAGCAGTTTGTCGGACAGGCCAGATACGCAGTATTTT.

V is TRBV7-9 and J is TRBJ1-1, with 7 bases aligning to TRBD1. Germline lookup yields CDR1 SEHNR and CDR2 FQNEAQ (reference sequence). V was clipped by 4 bases and J by 11 bases; unmatched bases: 10. This CDR3 has 13 amino acids. The CDR3 DNA sequence: TGTGCCAGCAGCTCCCTTGACAGGGTTGAGGCTTTCTTT. It codes for CASSSLDRVEAFF.

The chain recombines TRBV19 with TRBJ2-2; D call uncertain. Per germline, CDR1 LNHDA and CDR2 SQIVND (reference sequence). This CDR3 is built from 16 residues. V shed 1 base and J shed 4 bases, with 13 bases lying between them. CDR3 bases: TGTGCCAGTAGTATAGGAAGAGGTCGGTTCACCGGGGAGCTGTTTTTT. Translated: CASSIGRGRFTGELFF.

This clonotype appeared many times. The chain carries TRBV6-2 or TRBV6-3 and TRBJ1-1, with D possibly matching TRBD1 (5 bases). V lost 5 bases, J lost 4 bases, and 14 bases lay in between. The V gene's germline CDR1 is MNHEY and CDR2 SVGEGT. The CDR3 covers 14 residues. CDR3 nucleotides: TGTGCCAGCAGTGGGGACCCACGGGGCACTGAAGCTTTCTTT. It codes for CASSGDPRGTEAFF.

About this clonotype: This may be a read error, as it is one base from a much larger clone. The chain joins TRBV19 to TRBJ1-5; 10 bases match TRBD1. CDR3 length: 17 amino acids. With 2 bases clipped from V and 2 bases from J, the junction kept 6 bases outside the gene matches. Germline V gives CDR1 LNHDA, CDR2 SQIVND (reference sequence). The CDR3 region is CASSIRQGAYGNQPQHF. The CDR3 nucleotides read TGTGCCAGTAGTATAAGACAGGGGGCGTATGGCAATCAGCCCCAGCATTTT. The whole variable domain, remainder taken from reference TRBV19 and TRBJ1-5, is DGGITQSPKYLFRKEGQNVTLSCEQNLNHDAMYWYRQDPGQGLRLIYYSQIVNDFQKGDIAEGYSVSREKKESFPLTVTSAQKNPTAFYLCASSIRQGAYGNQPQHFGDGTRLSIL.

V usage is TRBV28 and J usage is TRBJ1-1; tentatively, D is TRBD1 (6 bases). V was clipped by 11 bases and J by 4 bases, with 17 bases between them. Germline V gene data show CDR1 as MDHEN and CDR2 as SYDVKM. The CDR3 length is 13 residues. CDR3 amino acids: CAGRTEPGTEAFF. DNA of the CDR3: TGTGCCGGTCGGACAGAGCCCGGCACTGAAGCTTTCTTT.

The chain carries TRBV6-8 and TRBJ2-3; the D gene is possibly TRBD1 (5 bases). The CDR3 runs to 14 residues. Trimming removed 6 bases at V and 4 bases at J, with 14 bases between. Looked up from germline, CDR1 is MNHGY and CDR2 is SAAAGT. DNA of the CDR3: TGTGCCAGCAGGACTGATGAAGGGGCAGATACGCAGTATTTT. Protein product: CASRTDEGADTQYF.

This clonotype was counted at least ten times. The chain recombines TRBV4-2 with TRBJ2-5; 8 positions match TRBD2. Germline V CDR1 and CDR2: LGHNA, YNFKEQ. After removal of 3 bases from V and 2 bases from J, the junction contained 5 bases not matched to a gene. The CDR3 sequence is 15 residues long. This chain's CDR3 is CASSQEAGAQETQYF. CDR3 nucleotide sequence: TGTGCCAGCAGCCAGGAAGCGGGGGCTCAAGAGACCCAGTACTTC.

This clonotype was detected many times. The gene calls are TRBV5-1 and TRBJ1-2; D remains unclear. The germline V gene has CDR1 SGHRS and CDR2 YFSETQ. This CDR3 comprises 12 residues. Trimming took 5 bases from V and 5 from J, leaving 10 bases between them. The CDR3 loop reads CASRKSSYGYTF. CDR3 DNA: TGCGCCAGCAGAAAGTCCTCATATGGCTACACCTTC.

The count of this clonotype is one. V gene TRBV6-2 or TRBV6-3 combines with J gene TRBJ2-6; no clear D. The CDR3 consists of 10 residues. Per the germline V gene, CDR1 is MNHEY and CDR2 is SVGEGT. Here the CDR3 DNA reads TGTAGTTTGGGGGCCAACGTCCTGACTTTC. Its translation: CSLGANVLTF.

The chain has TRBV5-4 and TRBJ2-2, with a weak D call TRBD2 (6 bases). Germline CDR1 is SGHNT and CDR2 is YYREEE (reference sequence). V lost 4 bases and J 5 bases, leaving 18 bases between the germline ends. This CDR3 comprises 16 residues. CDR3 amino acids: CASSQPTRGETGELFF. As DNA, the CDR3 is TGTGCCAGCAGCCAGCCCACCCGCGGGGAAACCGGGGAGCTGTTTTTT.

This clonotype has a count of ten or more. This sequence joins TRBV6-1 and TRBJ1-2; D is unresolved. Germline CDR1 MNHNS, CDR2 SASEGT. The CDR3 is 14 residues long. Between the trimmed V and J ends, which lost 1 base and 2 bases, there was a span of 8 bases. For the CDR3, the DNA is TGTGCCAGCAGTGAAGGAGATTTGAACTATGGCTACACCTTC. It codes for CASSEGDLNYGYTF.

This clonotype was detected many times. V gene TRBV6-1 combines with J gene TRBJ1-1; D remains unclear. CDR1 and CDR2 (germline): MNHNS, SASEGT. V was cut by 5 bases and J by 0 bases, with 13 bases left in between. This CDR3 is 15 amino acids long. The CDR3 spells CASSPRWIMNTEAFF. CDR3 nucleotides: TGTGCCAGCAGTCCTCGGTGGATTATGAACACTGAAGCTTTCTTT.

This chain links TRBV20-1 with TRBJ2-7; D ambiguous. Germline loops: CDR1 DFQATT, CDR2 SNEGSKA (reference sequence). The V and J ends lost 2 bases and 4 bases respectively, with 12 bases between them. The CDR3 sequence is 13 residues long. The CDR3 DNA sequence: TGCAGTGCTAGAACCGTTCGACGGTACGAGCAGTACTTC. The encoded protein is CSARTVRRYEQYF.

This clonotype was found many times. The V gene is TRBV7-8, the J gene TRBJ1-4; D is unclear. The CDR3 covers 15 residues. Trimming left V 5 bases short and J 0 bases short, with 10 bases between. Germline lookup yields CDR1 SGHVS and CDR2 FQNEAQ. CDR3 coding DNA: TGTGCCAGCAGCGTCCGCGGGGCAACTAATGAAAAACTGTTTTTT. It specifies CASSVRGATNEKLFF.

This clonotype was picked up one time. This rearrangement joins TRBV27 to TRBJ1-2; D remains ambiguous. Trimming cost V 6 bases and J 3 bases, with 20 bases left between them. CDR1 is MNHEY, CDR2 SMNVEV, per germline (reference sequence). The CDR3 spans 16 residues. The CDR3 DNA reads TGTGCCAGCAGACCCAGCCTCCAGGTCTCCCACTATGGCTACACCTTC. Translation gives CASRPSLQVSHYGYTF.

This clonotype came up many times. The chain joins TRBV7-8 to TRBJ1-2, with D maybe TRBD1 (6 bases). V was clipped by 1 base and J by 5 bases, with 14 bases between them. This CDR3 is built from 15 residues. Per the germline V gene, CDR1 is SGHVS and CDR2 is FQNEAQ. CDR3 DNA sequence: TGTGCCAGCAGCTTAGGCGGACAGAGCCTATATGGCTACACCTTC. Protein sequence: CASSLGGQSLYGYTF. Full variable domain (outside the CDR3, taken from reference TRBV7-8 and TRBJ1-2): GAGVSQSPRYKVAKRGQDVALRCDPISGHVSLFWYQQALGQGPEFLTYFQNEAQLDKSGLPSDRFFAERPEGSVSTLKIQRTQQEDSAVYLCASSLGGQSLYGYTFGSGTRLTVV.

In this sample, this clonotype turned up many times. V and J are TRBV7-9 and TRBJ1-3; TRBD1 agrees at 8 bases. Per the germline V gene, CDR1 is SEHNR and CDR2 is FQNEAQ (reference sequence). The CDR3 length is 16 residues. V was clipped by 5 bases and J by 4 bases; unmatched bases: 10. The DNA for the CDR3 is TGTGCCAGCAGCGAGGGGGACAGGTTGGAAGGAAACACCATATATTTT. As protein: CASSEGDRLEGNTIYF.

This chain connects TRBV3-1 to TRBJ1-1; TRBD1 matches 7 bases. Germline CDR1 is LGHDT and CDR2 is YNNKEL (reference sequence). This CDR3 is 14 amino acids long. V dropped 4 bases and J dropped 6; count of bases not matched to a gene: 8. This CDR3 reads CASSPTGDEAEAFF. The CDR3 DNA is TGTGCCAGCAGCCCAACAGGGGATGAGGCTGAAGCTTTCTTT.

This clonotype has just a few counts. The CDR3 loop reads CASSMEQVIGELFF. The CDR3 DNA sequence: TGTGCCAGTAGTATGGAACAGGTTATCGGGGAGCTGTTTTTT. V and J are TRBV19 and TRBJ2-2; D possibly corresponds to TRBD1 (5 bases). Trimming left V 3 bases short and J 7 bases short, with 12 bases between. The CDR3 extends over 14 amino acids. Germline V CDR1 and CDR2: LNHDA, SQIVND (reference sequence).

The gene calls are TRBV5-5 and TRBJ2-7, with D perhaps matching TRBD1 (5 bases). Trimming took 0 bases from V and 2 from J, leaving 12 bases between them. CDR3 length equals 15 residues. Germline assignment: CDR1 SGHKS and CDR2 YYEKEE (reference sequence). Here the CDR3 DNA reads TGTGCCAGCAGCTTGGCTCTGGACACCACCTACGAGCAGTACTTC. Protein product: CASSLALDTTYEQYF.

J is TRBJ1-2 and V is TRBV20-1; D gene uncertain. The CDR3 is made up of 14 amino acids. Deletions cut 2 bases from V and 4 bases from J, with 14 bases between. Germline V gene lookup returns CDR1 DFQATT and CDR2 SNEGSKA (reference sequence). CDR3 in amino acids: CSARPPQGIYGYTF. The CDR3 region has the DNA TGCAGTGCTAGACCCCCACAAGGGATCTATGGCTACACCTTC.

This clonotype turned up a few times. The CDR3 loop is CSASWDGPYEQYF. The CDR3 DNA reads as TGCAGTGCTAGTTGGGACGGACCCTACGAGCAGTACTTC. This chain connects TRBV20-1 to TRBJ2-7; D may be TRBD1 or TRBD2 (5 bases each). Deletions cut 3 bases from V and 2 bases from J, with 11 bases between. This CDR3 has 13 residues. Per germline, CDR1 DFQATT and CDR2 SNEGSKA (reference sequence).

This clonotype was seen many times. V usage is TRBV6-2 or TRBV6-3 and J usage is TRBJ2-7; D gene ambiguous. The CDR3 length is 11 residues. Germline CDR1 reads MNHEY; CDR2 reads SVGEGT. V lost 8 bases, J lost 1 base, and 6 bases lay in between. CDR3 in DNA: TGTGCCAGCGCACTATCCTACGAGCAGTACTTC. Translation gives CASALSYEQYF.

V is TRBV20-1 and J is TRBJ1-5; D not resolved. The CDR3 runs to 17 residues. Per germline, CDR1 DFQATT and CDR2 SNEGSKA (reference sequence). V was pared by 2 bases and J by 0 bases, with 17 bases between. CDR3 loop: CSARPPHATYSNQPQHF. The CDR3 DNA is TGCAGTGCTAGACCCCCACATGCTACTTATAGCAATCAGCCCCAGCATTTT.